A selection of T cell receptor beta chains follows, all from one sample in a study of regulatory T cells in long-lasting Graves disease. TCRdb passed the multiplex PCR reads through MiXCR, listing each CDR3 protein once. The top ten clones hold approximately 20% of a sample with 200,000 to 250,000 distinct CDR3 sequences, 18% of them seen once. This material consisted of peripheral blood mononuclear cells (PBMCs), taken at new diagnosis, from a patient treated with antithyroid drugs. These receptors were obtained from a female donor with Graves disease. CDR3s include the opening cysteine and the closing phenylalanine or tryptophan. D genes are given only for firm matches. Sizes are listed as once, few or many counts, or a class when the clone is expanded.

abundance: many; j_gene: TRBJ2-1; v_gene: TRBV7-2; d_gene: .; CDR3aa: CASSLDGGPSSSREQFF; CDR3nt: TGTGCCAGCAGCTTGGACGGGGGTCCCAGCAGTAGTCGGGAGCAGTTCTTC
abundance: many; j_gene: TRBJ1-4; v_gene: TRBV5-1; d_gene: .; CDR3aa: CASSLGPGTATNEKLFF; CDR3nt: TGCGCCAGCAGCTTGGGTCCGGGCACGGCAACTAATGAAAAACTGTTTTTT
abundance: many; j_gene: TRBJ2-1; v_gene: TRBV5-6; d_gene: .; CDR3aa: CASSLAPLDNEQFF; CDR3nt: TGTGCCAGCAGCTTGGCCCCATTGGACAATGAGCAGTTCTTC
abundance: many; j_gene: TRBJ2-1; v_gene: TRBV19; d_gene: .; CDR3aa: CASSPGLSSYNEQFF; CDR3nt: TGTGCCAGTAGTCCCGGACTAAGCTCCTACAATGAGCAGTTCTTC
abundance: many; j_gene: TRBJ1-4; v_gene: TRBV29-1; d_gene: .; CDR3aa: CSAGDNEKLFF; CDR3nt: TGCAGCGCGGGGGACAATGAAAAACTGTTTTTT
abundance: many; j_gene: TRBJ1-2; v_gene: TRBV30; d_gene: .; CDR3aa: CAWSVTVSNYGYTF; CDR3nt: TGTGCCTGGAGTGTAACAGTAAGCAACTATGGCTACACCTTC
abundance: many; j_gene: TRBJ2-3; v_gene: TRBV9; d_gene: TRBD2; CDR3aa: CASSVEAGGYEDTQYF; CDR3nt: TGTGCCAGCAGCGTAGAGGCGGGAGGCTACGAAGATACGCAGTATTTT
abundance: many; j_gene: TRBJ1-2; v_gene: TRBV11-3; d_gene: .; CDR3aa: CASSSQGDGYTF; CDR3nt: TGTGCCAGCAGCTCACAGGGCGATGGCTACACCTTC
abundance: few; j_gene: TRBJ1-1; v_gene: TRBV20-1; d_gene: .; CDR3aa: CSASTDSPSEAFF; CDR3nt: TGCAGTGCTAGCACGGACAGTCCCTCCGAAGCTTTCTTT
abundance: many; j_gene: TRBJ1-1; v_gene: TRBV3-1; d_gene: .; CDR3aa: CASSPIRGADTEAFF; CDR3nt: TGTGCCAGCAGCCCTATAAGGGGGGCTGACACTGAAGCTTTCTTT